These T cell receptor beta chains were read from a single sample in a study of T cell responses to AZD1222 COVID-19 vaccine. TCRdb's copy holds only in-frame clones and misses some; the assay was immunoSEQ multiplex PCR. The sample consists of tens of thousands of clones, more than 85% of them appearing once. The sample here was peripheral blood, taken 28 days after the second AZD1222 dose. These TCRs come from an adult who received the AZD1222 COVID-19 vaccine. CDR3s include the opening cysteine and the closing phenylalanine or tryptophan. D genes are given only for firm matches. For some rows the clone size is stated as once, few or many, or as a class when expanded; others skip it.

J gene: TRBJ1-3
clone size: .
V gene: TRBV7-2
D gene: TRBD1
CDR3 DNA: TGTGCCAGCAGCTCGGACAGGGGAAACACCATATATTTT
CDR3 protein: CASSSDRGNTIYF

J gene: TRBJ2-5
clone size: .
V gene: TRBV27
D gene: .
CDR3 DNA: TGTGCCAGCAGTTTTGGTGGGGAGACCCAGTACTTC
CDR3 protein: CASSFGGETQYF

J gene: TRBJ1-1
clone size: .
V gene: TRBV5-8
D gene: .
CDR3 DNA: TGTGCCAGCAGCTTGGCCCTACAGGGGAACACTGAAGCTTTCTTT
CDR3 protein: CASSLALQGNTEAFF

J gene: TRBJ2-1
clone size: .
V gene: TRBV14
D gene: TRBD1
CDR3 DNA: TGTGCCAGCAGCGGACTCTCGACAGGGCACGATGAGCAGTTCTTC
CDR3 protein: CASSGLSTGHDEQFF

J gene: TRBJ2-3
clone size: .
V gene: TRBV12-5
D gene: TRBD2
CDR3 DNA: TGTGCTAGCACCGGACTAGCGGGAGGGCGGGGCACAGATACGCAGTATTTT
CDR3 protein: CASTGLAGGRGTDTQYF

J gene: TRBJ1-2
clone size: .
V gene: TRBV28
D gene: .
CDR3 DNA: TGTGCCAGCAGTTTGGGGTTCTATGGCTACACCTTC
CDR3 protein: CASSLGFYGYTF

J gene: TRBJ1-2
clone size: .
V gene: TRBV29-1
D gene: .
CDR3 DNA: TGCAGCGTTGATGTCCAGGGCCATTCGGGGAACTATGGCTACACCTTC
CDR3 protein: CSVDVQGHSGNYGYTF

J gene: TRBJ1-6
clone size: once
V gene: TRBV6-5
D gene: TRBD1
CDR3 DNA: TGTGCCAGCAGTTTCCGCGACAGGGTGGATTCACCCCTCCACTTT
CDR3 protein: CASSFRDRVDSPLHF

J gene: TRBJ1-4
clone size: few
V gene: TRBV6-5
D gene: .
CDR3 DNA: TGTGCCAGCAGTTACTCTTCAGGACCTGCCGGGGAAAAACTGTTTTTT
CDR3 protein: CASSYSSGPAGEKLFF

J gene: TRBJ2-7
clone size: .
V gene: TRBV4-1
D gene: TRBD1
CDR3 DNA: TGCGCCAGCAGCCAAGAAATTACAGGGGGACCCTACGAGCAGTACTTC
CDR3 protein: CASSQEITGGPYEQYF

J gene: TRBJ1-5
clone size: once
V gene: TRBV7-9
D gene: .
CDR3 DNA: TGTGCCAGCAGCTTATTCTTTGGGGAAAGCCCCATTTTGGATCAGCCCCAGCATTTT
CDR3 protein: CASSLFFGESPILDQPQHF

J gene: TRBJ1-2
clone size: once
V gene: TRBV4-2
D gene: .
CDR3 DNA: TGTGCCAGCAGCCAAGATTACGGGGGTTATGGCTACACCTTC
CDR3 protein: CASSQDYGGYGYTF

J gene: TRBJ2-3
clone size: .
V gene: TRBV19
D gene: .
CDR3 DNA: TGTGCCAGTAGTATGCGCTCCCCCACTGATACGCAGTATTTT
CDR3 protein: CASSMRSPTDTQYF

J gene: TRBJ1-6
clone size: .
V gene: TRBV7-9
D gene: .
CDR3 DNA: TGTGCCAGCAGCTTCGAGCTGGATAATTCACCCCTCCACTTT
CDR3 protein: CASSFELDNSPLHF

J gene: TRBJ2-1
clone size: once
V gene: TRBV9
D gene: TRBD1
CDR3 DNA: TGTGCCAGCAGCGTAGTCGGGACAGAGTACAATGAGCAGTTCTTC
CDR3 protein: CASSVVGTEYNEQFF

J gene: TRBJ2-7
clone size: .
V gene: TRBV10-3
D gene: TRBD1
CDR3 DNA: TGTGCCATCAGTGATAGCAGGGGGTCTCCCTACGAGCAGTACTTC
CDR3 protein: CAISDSRGSPYEQYF

J gene: TRBJ1-1
clone size: .
V gene: TRBV5-5
D gene: .
CDR3 DNA: TGTGCCAGCAATTCGAACACTGAAGCTTTCTTT
CDR3 protein: CASNSNTEAFF

J gene: TRBJ1-2
clone size: .
V gene: TRBV12-3/TRBV12-4
D gene: .
CDR3 DNA: TGTGCCAGCAGTTTAGAGACAAACTATGGCTACACCTTC
CDR3 protein: CASSLETNYGYTF

J gene: TRBJ2-7
clone size: once
V gene: TRBV5-1
D gene: TRBD2
CDR3 DNA: TGCGCCAGCAGCCAGAGCCTAGCGGGGATCTCCTACGAGCAGTACTTC
CDR3 protein: CASSQSLAGISYEQYF

J gene: TRBJ1-1
clone size: few
V gene: TRBV18
D gene: .
CDR3 DNA: TGTGCCAGCTCACCACAGTGGGACACTGAAGCTTTCTTT
CDR3 protein: CASSPQWDTEAFF

J gene: TRBJ2-7
clone size: .
V gene: TRBV4-1
D gene: .
CDR3 DNA: TGCGCCAGCAGCCAACTCCCGGGGTTGTCCTACGAGCAGTACTTC
CDR3 protein: CASSQLPGLSYEQYF

J gene: TRBJ2-7
clone size: .
V gene: TRBV5-1
D gene: TRBD2
CDR3 DNA: TGCGCCAGCAGCTTGGTAGCGGGGGGGCAGTACGAGCAGTACTTC
CDR3 protein: CASSLVAGGQYEQYF

J gene: TRBJ1-6
clone size: .
V gene: TRBV2
D gene: .
CDR3 DNA: TGTGCCAGCTCACGGCGTAATAATTCACCCCTCCACTTT
CDR3 protein: CASSRRNNSPLHF

J gene: TRBJ2-2
clone size: .
V gene: TRBV5-4
D gene: TRBD1
CDR3 DNA: TGTGCCAGCAGCTTACAGGGGTGGGTCGGCGGGGAGCTGTTTTTT
CDR3 protein: CASSLQGWVGGELFF

J gene: TRBJ2-7
clone size: .
V gene: TRBV11-2
D gene: TRBD2
CDR3 DNA: TGTGCCAGCAGCTACCGTAGCGGGACCAACGAGCAGTACTTC
CDR3 protein: CASSYRSGTNEQYF

J gene: TRBJ2-7
clone size: .
V gene: TRBV28
D gene: TRBD1
CDR3 DNA: TGTGCCAGCACGGGACAGGGGGGGTCCTACGAGCAGTACTTC
CDR3 protein: CASTGQGGSYEQYF

J gene: TRBJ1-5
clone size: .
V gene: TRBV9
D gene: TRBD1
CDR3 DNA: TGTGCCAGCAGCGTCCAGGGGGATCAGCCCCAGCATTTT
CDR3 protein: CASSVQGDQPQHF

J gene: TRBJ1-2
clone size: few
V gene: TRBV5-1
D gene: TRBD1
CDR3 DNA: TGCGCCAGCAGCCAGGACAGGGGCTATGGCTACACCTTC
CDR3 protein: CASSQDRGYGYTF

J gene: TRBJ1-2
clone size: .
V gene: TRBV2
D gene: TRBD1
CDR3 DNA: TGTGCCAGCACCTTGACAGGGGCTGGTGGCTACACCTTC
CDR3 protein: CASTLTGAGGYTF

J gene: TRBJ1-6
clone size: .
V gene: TRBV28
D gene: .
CDR3 DNA: TGTGCCAGCAGTCAAGGCGGGGGAATCTATAATTCACCCCTCCACTTT
CDR3 protein: CASSQGGGIYNSPLHF

J gene: TRBJ2-2
clone size: .
V gene: TRBV27
D gene: TRBD2
CDR3 DNA: TGTGCCAGCAGTCAAGCGGGACGTCGGAACACCGGGGAGCTGTTTTTT
CDR3 protein: CASSQAGRRNTGELFF

J gene: TRBJ2-3
clone size: .
V gene: TRBV2
D gene: .
CDR3 DNA: TGTGCCAGCAGTTGGTCGGTTGGAGATACGCAGTATTTT
CDR3 protein: CASSWSVGDTQYF

J gene: TRBJ2-3
clone size: .
V gene: TRBV19
D gene: TRBD2
CDR3 DNA: TGTGCCAGTAGTCTCTTCGGACTAGCAGGCACAGATACGCAGTATTTT
CDR3 protein: CASSLFGLAGTDTQYF

J gene: TRBJ2-7
clone size: .
V gene: TRBV28
D gene: .
CDR3 DNA: TGTGCCAGCAGTTTATGGGGAGGTTCCTACGAGCAGTACTTC
CDR3 protein: CASSLWGGSYEQYF

J gene: TRBJ1-2
clone size: .
V gene: TRBV19
D gene: TRBD1
CDR3 DNA: TGTGCCAGTAACCGGGACAGGGGGAGACTGTATGGTGGCTACACCTTC
CDR3 protein: CASNRDRGRLYGGYTF

J gene: TRBJ1-2
clone size: once
V gene: TRBV18
D gene: TRBD1
CDR3 DNA: TGTGCCAGCTCACCCGGGACAGACTATGGCTACACCTTC
CDR3 protein: CASSPGTDYGYTF

J gene: TRBJ1-6
clone size: once
V gene: TRBV6-4
D gene: .
CDR3 DNA: TGTGCCAGCAGAAGCTCCTATAATTCACCCCTCCACTTT
CDR3 protein: CASRSSYNSPLHF

J gene: TRBJ2-1
clone size: .
V gene: TRBV7-3
D gene: TRBD2
CDR3 DNA: TGTGCCAGCAGCCTGGGACTAGCGGAGATCAATGAGCAGTTCTTC
CDR3 protein: CASSLGLAEINEQFF

J gene: TRBJ2-7
clone size: once
V gene: TRBV11-2
D gene: .
CDR3 DNA: TGTGCCAGCAGCGCGCAGGGGCGATACGAGCAGTACTTC
CDR3 protein: CASSAQGRYEQYF

J gene: TRBJ1-1
clone size: .
V gene: TRBV19
D gene: TRBD1
CDR3 DNA: TGTGCCAGTACCCCCAGGGACAGGGGCGTTACTGAAGCTTTCTTT
CDR3 protein: CASTPRDRGVTEAFF

J gene: TRBJ1-1
clone size: .
V gene: TRBV6-4
D gene: .
CDR3 DNA: TGTGCCAGCAGTGTGACGGCCGGGGACACTGAAGCTTTCTTT
CDR3 protein: CASSVTAGDTEAFF

J gene: TRBJ1-3
clone size: .
V gene: TRBV9
D gene: TRBD1
CDR3 DNA: TGTGCCAGCTCATCTACGACAGGGCCAGCTGGAAACACCATATATTTT
CDR3 protein: CASSSTTGPAGNTIYF

J gene: TRBJ1-5
clone size: .
V gene: TRBV7-9
D gene: .
CDR3 DNA: TGTGCCAGCAGCCCGACTGGGAGGACAGAAAATCAGCCCCAGCATTTT
CDR3 protein: CASSPTGRTENQPQHF

J gene: TRBJ1-5
clone size: .
V gene: TRBV3-1/TRBV3-2
D gene: .
CDR3 DNA: TGTGCCAGCAGCCAAGATCTCAATCAGCCCCAGCATTTT
CDR3 protein: CASSQDLNQPQHF

J gene: TRBJ1-2
clone size: .
V gene: TRBV30
D gene: .
CDR3 DNA: TGTGCCTGGAGTTGGGGTGATACTAACTATGGCTACACCTTC
CDR3 protein: CAWSWGDTNYGYTF

J gene: TRBJ2-1
clone size: .
V gene: TRBV7-3
D gene: TRBD2
CDR3 DNA: TGTGCCAGCAGCTTAGGCACTAGCGGTCACAATGAGCAGTTCTTC
CDR3 protein: CASSLGTSGHNEQFF

J gene: TRBJ2-5
clone size: .
V gene: TRBV19
D gene: TRBD2
CDR3 DNA: TGTGCCAGTAGTATAGGGGGGACTACTATTAAGACCCAGTACTTC
CDR3 protein: CASSIGGTTIKTQYF

J gene: TRBJ2-1
clone size: .
V gene: TRBV6-2/TRBV6-3
D gene: .
CDR3 DNA: TGTGCCAGCAGTGGGGGTAGTGCGCTAAATGAGCAGTTCTTC
CDR3 protein: CASSGGSALNEQFF

J gene: TRBJ2-7
clone size: .
V gene: TRBV21-1
D gene: .
CDR3 DNA: TGTGCCAGCAGCAAAACCAGGGAGGGGAACGAGCAGTACTTC
CDR3 protein: CASSKTREGNEQYF

J gene: TRBJ1-5
clone size: .
V gene: TRBV5-1
D gene: TRBD1
CDR3 DNA: TGCGCCAGCAGCCCCCTGGGACAGGCAGATCAGCCCCAGCATTTT
CDR3 protein: CASSPLGQADQPQHF

J gene: TRBJ2-2
clone size: .
V gene: TRBV27
D gene: TRBD2
CDR3 DNA: TGTGCCAGCAAGTCGGCGGGGGGACGGAACACCGGGGAGCTGTTTTTT
CDR3 protein: CASKSAGGRNTGELFF

J gene: TRBJ2-5
clone size: .
V gene: TRBV9
D gene: .
CDR3 DNA: TGTGCCAGCAGCGTAGAGGACCAAGAGACCCAGTACTTC
CDR3 protein: CASSVEDQETQYF

J gene: TRBJ2-3
clone size: .
V gene: TRBV5-1
D gene: .
CDR3 DNA: TGCGCCAGCAGCTATGGACAGAGAACCTTCTCTAGCACAGATACGCAGTATTTT
CDR3 protein: CASSYGQRTFSSTDTQYF